The sequence of this T cell receptor (beta chain) was determined in a study of regulatory T cells in long-lasting Graves disease. Overall study: The term persistent Graves' disease signified upward of 5 years on antithyroid drugs with positive TSH receptor antibodies.

Indicated time point: persistent/refractory GD, antithyroid drugs over 5 years with positive TRAb. RNA extracted from PBMCs served as the sequencing template. Investigators report Graves' disease was diagnosed under American Thyroid Association guidelines. There are 14 residues in the CDR3. The V end lost 3 bases, the J end lost 6 bases, and 14 bases lay between the germline ends. This clonotype was seen repeatedly, ten times or more. TCR beta libraries were built with iRepertoire HTBI primers and Arm-PCR of CDR3 regions. MiXCR, applied by TCRdb to the multiplex PCR reads, yields one record per CDR3 protein. The sample records 310,000 or so distinct CDR3 sequences, 15% to 20% being singletons.

The sequence was collected from a female donor with Graves disease. The chain employs TRBV12-3 or TRBV12-4 and TRBJ1-2, with D possibly TRBD1 on 6 matching bases. The material sequenced was peripheral blood mononuclear cells (PBMCs), taken when the disease was refractory, from a patient treated with antithyroid drugs. The CDR3 protein is CASSLYREGDGYTF. The CDR3 DNA follows: TGTGCCAGCAGTTTGTACAGGGAGGGTGATGGCTACACCTTC.